One T cell receptor beta chain is described in this entry. These data are taken from a study of cytomegalovirus exposure and HLA in healthy donors. PCR primers comprised 60 Vbeta and 13 Jbeta primers. Measured with immunoSEQ multiplex PCR; TCRdb has only the in-frame clones, and not every one. This table has fewer than 150,000 clones, about 75% appearing once. Per the germline V gene, CDR1 is MNHEY and CDR2 is SVGAGI. V lost 2 bases and J 4 bases, leaving 11 bases between the germline ends. The CDR3 runs 14 residues. The V gene is TRBV6-5, the J gene TRBJ1-1; D is uncertain. The sample was PBMCs. This TCR derives from a man in his sixties in good health and CMV-seropositive. CDR3 bases: TGTGCCAGCAGTTACGGCGGGCTGAGCACTGAAGCTTTCTTT. Its protein product is CASSYGGLSTEAFF.